This entry features one T cell receptor (beta chain) sequence. What it binds is unknown. These data come from a study of a mutant IDH1 vaccine in newly diagnosed glioma. In the study overall: Patients began vaccination 4-6 weeks after radiotherapy alone, or with temozolomide cycles. At week 35 came visit V12, and visit V13 followed at week 47.

Time point given: week 47, end of study. In every dose of vaccine, 300 ug of mutant IDH1 20-mer peptide was given alongside topical imiquimod. The table came from immunoSEQ multiplex PCR; TCRdb's copy has only in-frame clones and leaves some out. This table has 56,000 or so clones, 75% appearing once. This CDR3 spans 16 amino acids. The germline CDR1 and CDR2 sequences are SGHTS and YDEGEE. J gave up 6 bases and V 0 bases, and 8 bases lay outside the gene matches. The sample was PBMCs, taken from a glioma patient whose treatment included an IDH1 peptide vaccine. This clonotype was obtained from a middle-aged man with glioma. The J gene is TRBJ2-3, the V gene TRBV5-8, with TRBD1 matching 9 bases. The CDR3 protein is CASSLGTGGGSDTQYF. CDR3 nucleotides: TGTGCCAGCAGCTTGGGAACAGGGGGCGGCTCGGATACGCAGTATTTT.